The 3 T cell receptor beta chains reported below all come from one sample, sequenced in a study of T cells in Graves' hyperthyroidism and ophthalmopathy. From RNA transcripts, TCR beta CDR3 regions were amplified. Using the HTBI primer set, a first-round RT-PCR was run on the TCR CDR3. Each CDR3 protein gets one entry after TCRdb re-called the multiplex PCR reads with MiXCR. The data hold 350,000 or so distinct CDR3 sequences, with roughly 20% observed a single time. Sequenced material: blood. These receptors were taken from a woman between 50 and 59 years old with Graves' hyperthyroidism.

The chain is built from TRBV3-1 and TRBJ2-1; D is undetermined. V was clipped by 4 bases and J by 0 bases, with 10 bases between them. The CDR3 totals 15 residues. CDR1 LGHDT and CDR2 YNNKEL come from the germline V gene (reference sequence). This CDR3 is CASSPNQNSYNEQFF. The DNA for the CDR3 is TGTGCCAGCAGCCCTAATCAAAACTCCTACAATGAGCAGTTCTTC.

The chain uses TRBV4-1 and TRBJ1-3; D gene uncertain. V was cut by 1 base and J by 2 bases, with 9 bases left in between. The CDR3 is 15 amino acids. CDR1 is MGHRA, CDR2 YSYEKL, per germline. The CDR3 DNA is TGCGCCAGCAGCCAAGGGAGAGGGCCTGGAAACACCATATATTTT. As protein: CASSQGRGPGNTIYF.

About this clonotype itself: With a much larger clone just one base away, this may be a read error. The chain couples TRBV12-3 or TRBV12-4 to TRBJ1-3; D perhaps matches TRBD1 (5 bases). This CDR3 region has 16 residues. V shed 4 bases and J shed 0 bases, with 13 bases lying between them. The CDR3 loop is CASSSGTVSSGNTIYF. The DNA for the CDR3 is TGTGCCAGCAGTTCCGGGACGGTGAGCTCTGGAAACACCATATATTTT.